A selection of T cell receptor beta chains follows, all from one sample in a study of shared clonotypes between healthy human individuals. The repertoire was sequenced with immunoSEQ multiplex PCR; TCRdb's copy has only in-frame clones and lacks some. The sample holds about 710,000 clones, approximately 72% seen once. The specimen was memory CD4+ T cells sorted from blood. All receptors derive from a woman in her thirties in good health. The CDR3 runs from the conserved cysteine through the conserved F or W. D genes are given only for firm matches. Some rows have no size entry. The others give once, few or many, or a class for an expanded clone.

>.|TRBJ1-1|TRBV2|.
CASSANMGRQSLAFF
TGTGCCAGCAGTGCCAACATGGGAAGACAATCACTAGCTTTCTTT
>.|TRBJ1-1|TRBV28|.
CASSLWVGDTEAFF
TGTGCCAGCAGTTTATGGGTCGGGGACACTGAAGCTTTCTTT
>.|TRBJ2-5|TRBV11-1|few
CASSLVAGEETQYF
TGTGCCAGCAGCTTAGTAGCCGGGGAAGAGACCCAGTACTTC
>TRBD1|TRBJ2-2|TRBV25-1|once
CASRATGGTSGELFF
TGTGCCAGCAGGGCGACAGGGGGGACGTCCGGGGAGCTGTTTTTT
>.|TRBJ2-5|TRBV2|.
CASGSRGQETQYF
TGTGCCAGCGGCAGTCGGGGGCAAGAGACCCAGTACTTC
>.|TRBJ1-2|TRBV28|.
CASTWADGRSYGYTF
TGTGCCAGCACGTGGGCGGACGGACGCTCCTATGGCTACACCTTC
>TRBD1|TRBJ2-5|TRBV18|.
CASSQGQGETQYF
TGTGCCAGCTCACAAGGACAGGGCGAGACCCAGTACTTC
>.|TRBJ1-2|TRBV5-4|many
CASSFYGESTNYGYTF
TGTGCCAGCAGCTTCTATGGCGAATCTACTAACTATGGCTACACCTTC
>.|TRBJ1-1|TRBV29-1|.
CSVQHTEAFF
TGCAGCGTTCAGCACACTGAAGCTTTCTTT
>.|TRBJ2-7|TRBV5-4|.
CASSPGPRTYEQYF
TGTGCCAGCAGCCCCGGGCCCCGGACGTACGAGCAGTACTTC
>.|TRBJ2-1|TRBV6-5|.
CASSSNPSYNEQFF
TGTGCCAGCAGCTCCAACCCCTCCTACAATGAGCAGTTCTTC
>TRBD2|TRBJ2-7|TRBV11-2|.
CASSVGEGWYEQYF
TGTGCCAGCAGCGTAGGGGAGGGTTGGTACGAGCAGTACTTC
>TRBD1|TRBJ2-7|TRBV7-9|.
CASSFTLTGGNEQYF
TGTGCCAGCAGCTTCACCCTGACAGGGGGTAACGAGCAGTACTTC
>.|TRBJ2-7|TRBV6-1|.
CASSLGYEQYF
TGTGCCAGCAGTTTGGGGTACGAGCAGTACTTC
>TRBD2|TRBJ2-3|TRBV28|.
CASSRGGTDTQYF
TGTGCCAGCAGCCGGGGGGGTACAGATACGCAGTATTTT
>.|TRBJ2-7|TRBV18|.
CASSPGVWYEQYF
TGTGCCAGCTCACCAGGAGTCTGGTACGAGCAGTACTTC
>TRBD2|TRBJ2-3|TRBV7-2|.
CASSLGTSGIYTQYF
TGTGCCAGCAGCCTCGGGACTAGCGGGATTTATACGCAGTATTTT
>.|TRBJ1-5|TRBV6-5|.
CARTRAGTSNQPQHF
TGTGCCAGGACAAGGGCAGGGACGAGCAATCAGCCCCAGCATTTT
>TRBD2|TRBJ2-1|TRBV20-1|.
CSTSGNNEQFF
TGCAGCACTAGCGGCAACAATGAGCAGTTCTTC
>.|TRBJ2-2|TRBV7-9|once
CASSLEVRTGELFF
TGTGCCAGCAGCTTAGAGGTGCGGACCGGGGAGCTGTTTTTT
>.|TRBJ2-1|TRBV14|.
CASNAHTGLNEQFF
TGTGCCAGTAACGCTCATACGGGCCTCAATGAGCAGTTCTTC
>TRBD1|TRBJ2-1|TRBV7-3|.
CASSQTGRGTYNEQFF
TGTGCCAGCAGTCAAACGGGCAGGGGGACCTACAATGAGCAGTTCTTC
>.|TRBJ1-2|TRBV29-1|.
CSVEAVRGGYGYTF
TGCAGCGTTGAAGCGGTGAGGGGCGGCTATGGCTACACCTTC
>.|TRBJ2-5|TRBV5-1|.
CASSPGIGAEETQYF
TGCGCCAGCAGCCCCGGGATAGGGGCGGAGGAGACCCAGTACTTC